This T cell receptor beta chain was recorded in a study of PD-1 blockade in classical Hodgkin lymphoma. Study-level information: Patients were dosed intravenously with nivolumab at 3 mg/kg every 2 weeks.

The CDR3 is 16 residues long. The germline V gene encodes CDR1 SSHAT and CDR2 FNYEAQ (reference sequence). Trimming pared 6 bases from V and 5 bases from J, leaving 22 bases between. Generated by immunoSEQ multiplex PCR, the TCRdb table keeps only in-frame clones and is missing some. This sample has roughly 32,000 clones, with roughly four fifths found just once. Every one of the patients relapsed after autologous stem cell transplantation (brentuximab vedotin exposure was variable). Broader study findings: Complete responders showed a baseline diversity that resembled the diversity of newly diagnosed patients.

A few counts support this clone. Its antigen is not identified. Sequencing used peripheral blood mononuclear cells (PBMCs), obtained at baseline. The TCR comes from a human donor with classical Hodgkin lymphoma. The rearrangement uses TRBV7-7 and TRBJ2-5, with D possibly being TRBD1 (6 bases). Here the CDR3 reads CASSRTTQGFGETQYF. The CDR3 DNA sequence: TGTGCCAGCAGTCGCACAACACAGGGTTTTGGCGAGACCCAGTACTTC.